This T cell receptor beta chain originates from a study of tumor and adjacent non-tumor tissue in lung cancer listed by TCRdb under 2018. Looking at the study overall: Of the cohort, eleven to twelve patients had adenocarcinoma, 2 had squamous cell carcinoma and 1 had small cell lung cancer. The approximately 15 patients were aged roughly 30 to 85 years, included 10 men and 5 women, and had TNM stage I to III disease. A total of roughly 130 million productive TCRbeta reads were generated by sequencing, corresponding to an average of around 4 million reads per sample. Bulk TCRbeta repertoires were compared between lung tumor tissue and matched distant non-tumor lung tissue obtained from approximately 16 lung cancer patients. For each patient, one tumor sample and one normal lung sample were taken, giving approximately 29 paired specimens that underwent TCRbeta CDR3 sequencing.

Libraries were made using multiplex PCR. Sequencing took place on an Illumina HiSeq 2500. TCRbeta libraries were constructed through three rounds of nested PCR with primers (Table S4) according to protocols adapted from ARM-PCR. Before sequencing, PCR products of 200-500 bp were excised from the gel and purified with the QIAquick gel extraction kit. As for how the authors treated the data: Reads were cleaned with Trimmomatic, merged with FLASH into complete CDR3 sequences, and assigned to V(D)J germline segments with MiTCR. Clonal diversity was calculated as the inverse Simpson's index using VDJtools. Productive reads were defined as in-frame sequences without a premature stop codon. The raw public data were reprocessed by TCRdb itself: fastp quality trimming at Q25, MiXCR clonotype calling, in-frame beta chains only. Records with the same CDR3 protein are collapsed into one entry carrying the most frequent genes and DNA. For this entry, the V and J calls and clone size follow TCRdb and not the study's own pipeline. Here the sample has tens of thousands of distinct CDR3 sequences; 67% occur a single time. Together, the top ten hold about 17% of the sample.

Study-wide conclusions, independent of this receptor: The top 100 clones accounted for a significantly larger cumulative portion of the repertoire in normal lung than in tumor tissue. Significantly higher TCR diversity (inverse Simpson) was observed in tumor tissue than in normal lung tissue (around 460 vs 160, P = 0.0075, Mann-Whitney U test). With only approximately 16 patients in the cohort, the authors noted that larger samples and more detailed clinical data are needed. The sequencing platform is not named in the methods, and unique molecular identifiers are not mentioned. Because peripheral blood was not sequenced, blood TCRbeta repertoires in the lung cancer patients of the study were not examined. TCR diversity was significantly higher in younger patients, and greater tumor TCR diversity was associated with shorter overall survival and shorter disease-free survival.

Note on this clonotype: The target of this receptor is not known. One base away there is no much larger clone; base qualities are not given.

RNA was isolated from bulk, unsorted tissue, and RNA quality was assessed with a NanoDrop ND-1000 and an Agilent 2100. Donors were newly diagnosed lung cancer patients admitted for thoracic surgery in China between August and November 2014, without prior chemotherapy. The study excluded patients who had received radiotherapy or chemotherapy before or who had another cancer at the same time. Surgical tissue pieces of about 1-2.1 cm3 were preserved in RNAlater solution and were kept at -80 degrees C until use. The germline ends are 25 bases apart after V is trimmed by 3 bases and J by 6 bases. Looking up the germline V gene yields CDR1 LGHNA and CDR2 YSLEER. Its CDR3 holds 18 amino acids, cysteine through phenylalanine. The read is trimmed to its CDR3 DNA, 54 bases read in frame from base 1.

Sequences were obtained from lung tumor tissue. The chain was built from TRBV4-3 and TRBJ2-3; the D gene is perhaps TRBD2, from 5 matching bases. The origin of this receptor is a man between 60 and 70 years old with non-small cell lung cancer. This receptor carries the CDR3 CASSQVSAEATSMDTQYF. The DNA sequence reads TGCGCCAGCAGCCAGGTCTCGGCGGAGGCGACAAGCATGGATACGCAGTATTTT.